The next 32 T cell receptor beta chains were all read from a single sample in a study of post-analysis software for immune sequencing data. Study-wide points: Four or five TRBV segments occurring more often in patients than controls included TRBV5-6, TRBV5-1 and TRBV20-1.

Sequencing libraries made from TCR beta cDNA carried unique molecular identifiers. One entry per CDR3 protein, called by TCRdb with MiXCR from the PCR reads. The profile shows some 690,000 distinct CDR3 sequences, roughly 27% of them singletons. The antigens of these receptors remain unknown. The source material was blood. These receptors were obtained from a girl aged 10 to 17 with multiple sclerosis.

V is TRBV28 and J is TRBJ2-2; D not certain. Germline V gene data show CDR1 as MDHEN and CDR2 as SYDVKM. This CDR3 has 16 amino acids. V was shortened by 1 base and J by 4 bases, with 13 bases between the two germline ends. The CDR3 nucleotides read TGTGCCAGCAGTTTATTGTGGGGTTCGGGCACCGGGGAGCTGTTTTTT. Protein sequence: CASSLLWGSGTGELFF.

This clonotype was counted only a few times. The rearrangement links TRBV20-1 to TRBJ1-2; D is ambiguous. The CDR3 is 11 residues long. V was trimmed by 6 bases and J by 2 bases, leaving 7 bases between them. Germline lookup yields CDR1 DFQATT and CDR2 SNEGSKA (reference sequence). The CDR3 bases are TGCAGTGCCCCGCCGAACTATGGCTACACCTTC. Amino acids: CSAPPNYGYTF.

The chain links TRBV20-1 to TRBJ2-1; the D gene could be TRBD1 or TRBD2 (5 bases each). Trimming stripped 6 bases from V and 4 bases from J, with 13 bases between. This CDR3 is 13 amino acids long. CDR1 is DFQATT and CDR2 is SNEGSKA in the germline V gene (reference sequence). The CDR3 here is CSATGPGYNEQFF. In nucleotides, the CDR3 is TGCAGTGCCACGGGGCCGGGATACAATGAGCAGTTCTTC.

This clonotype has only a few counts. This rearrangement joins TRBV20-1 to TRBJ1-2; D ambiguous. This CDR3 contains 13 residues. Trimming stripped 0 bases from V and 8 bases from J, with 13 bases between. Germline values: CDR1 DFQATT, CDR2 SNEGSKA (reference sequence). The CDR3: CSARDQPVGGYTF. CDR3 nucleotide sequence: TGCAGTGCTAGAGATCAACCAGTGGGGGGCTACACCTTC.

V usage is TRBV28 and J usage is TRBJ2-7; D not certain. Germline lookup yields CDR1 MDHEN and CDR2 SYDVKM. The CDR3 runs to 13 residues. Trimming cost V 1 base and J 7 bases, with 11 bases left between them. The CDR3 DNA sequence: TGTGCCAGCAGTTTATATAGGGTCAATGAGCAGTACTTC. Protein sequence: CASSLYRVNEQYF. Full variable domain (remainder filled in from reference TRBV28 and TRBJ2-7): DVKVTQSSRYLVKRTGEKVFLECVQDMDHENMFWYRQDPGLGLRLIYFSYDVKMKEKGDIPEGYSVSREKKERFSLILESASTNQTSMYLCASSLYRVNEQYFGPGTRLTVT.

Note on this clonotype: Its ends do not fully match the called genes, so a read error is possible. V gene TRBV9 combines with J gene TRBJ2-1, with 15 bases matching TRBD2. Per germline, CDR1 SGDLS and CDR2 YYNGEE. This CDR3 comprises 17 residues. In nucleotides, the CDR3 is TGTGCCGGCAGCGTGGGACTAGCGGGAGGAACTTCTGATGAGCAGTTCTTC. Translation gives CAGSVGLAGGTSDEQFF.

The rearrangement links TRBV5-5 to TRBJ1-1; D uncertain. CDR1 is SGHKS, CDR2 YYEKEE, per germline (reference sequence). The CDR3 runs to 15 residues. Trimming stripped 0 bases from V and 7 bases from J, with 16 bases between. The CDR3 protein is CASSLALRGYFEAFF. In nucleotides, the CDR3 is TGTGCCAGCAGCTTGGCCTTGCGAGGGTACTTTGAAGCTTTCTTT.

The chain is built from TRBV3-1 and TRBJ1-1; TRBD1 matches 9 bases. This CDR3 has 15 residues. Trimming at V came to 3 bases and at J to 1 base, leaving 3 bases not matched to a gene. The germline V gene has CDR1 LGHDT and CDR2 YNNKEL (reference sequence). The CDR3 DNA reads as TGTGCCAGCAGCCAGCTGGACAGGGGGAACACTGAAGCTTTCTTT. It encodes CASSQLDRGNTEAFF.

This clonotype was observed a few times. The chain employs TRBV29-1 and TRBJ2-7; TRBD1 matches at 11 bases. Germline assignment: CDR1 SQVTM and CDR2 ANQGSEA. V lost 4 bases and J lost 2; bases outside the gene matches: 4. The CDR3 is made up of 14 amino acids. CDR3 in DNA: TGCAGCGTTGGCGGGGGACAGGGGGCCTACGAGCAGTACTTC. Its protein is CSVGGGQGAYEQYF.

This clonotype appeared a few times. The chain has TRBV20-1 and TRBJ2-7, with D uncertain. Germline V gene lookup returns CDR1 DFQATT and CDR2 SNEGSKA (reference sequence). The V and J ends lost 0 bases and 0 bases respectively, with 12 bases between them. The CDR3 is 15 residues long. The CDR3 sequence is CSARDIIGTSYEQYF. As DNA, the CDR3 is TGCAGTGCTAGAGATATCATAGGCACCTCCTACGAGCAGTACTTC.

There are a few counts of this clonotype. The chain carries TRBV18 and TRBJ1-1, with D uncertain. Germline lookup yields CDR1 KGHSH and CDR2 LQKENI. Trimming shortened V by 3 bases and J by 3 bases, and 11 bases separated the two germline ends. The CDR3 runs 14 residues. Here the CDR3 DNA reads TGTGCCAGCTCACCCCCTGTGGGCGACACTGAAGCTTTCTTT. This sequence encodes CASSPPVGDTEAFF.

The chain links TRBV10-3 to TRBJ1-5; no reliable D call. CDR1 is ENHRY, CDR2 SYGVKD, per germline. V was pared by 0 bases and J by 1 base, with 10 bases between. This CDR3 is 16 amino acids long. CDR3 in amino acids: CAISESLPSSNQPQHF. CDR3 sequence (DNA): TGTGCCATCAGTGAGTCACTGCCCTCGAGCAATCAGCCCCAGCATTTT.

This clonotype was counted many times. The V gene is TRBV6-4, the J gene TRBJ2-1; maybe TRBD2 (5 bases). The CDR3 sequence is 14 residues long. The V end lost 2 bases, the J end lost 6 bases, and 11 bases lay between the germline ends. Germline CDR1 MRHNA, CDR2 SNTAGT. In DNA form, the CDR3 reads TGTGCCAGCAGTGACAGGCTAGAGGGCAATGAGCAGTTCTTC. It is translated as CASSDRLEGNEQFF.

In its sample, this clonotype was seen a few times. This rearrangement joins TRBV27 to TRBJ2-7, with D perhaps matching TRBD1 (6 bases). Looked up from germline, CDR1 is MNHEY and CDR2 is SMNVEV (reference sequence). The CDR3 length is 16 residues. The V end was cut by 0 bases, the J end by 2 bases, with 14 bases between. The CDR3 loop reads CASSLSAGDTTYEQYF. The CDR3 DNA is TGTGCCAGCAGTTTATCGGCTGGGGACACCACCTACGAGCAGTACTTC.

The genes are TRBV6-6 and TRBJ2-7; the D gene is possibly TRBD1 (6 bases). The CDR3 is made up of 14 amino acids. V was cut by 0 bases and J by 5 bases, with 11 bases left in between. The V gene's germline CDR1 is MNHNY and CDR2 SVGAGI (reference sequence). CDR3 residues: CASSYSRTVHEQYF. The CDR3 DNA reads TGTGCCAGCAGTTACTCCCGGACAGTCCACGAGCAGTACTTC.

The chain recombines TRBV11-2 with TRBJ2-1, with 7 bases that match TRBD2. J was trimmed by 0 bases and V by 5 bases; bases with no gene match: 7. From germline, CDR1 is SGHAT and CDR2 FQNNGV. The CDR3 contains 16 residues. The CDR3 bases are TGTGCCAGCAGCGGGTTGGGGACTAACTCCTACAATGAGCAGTTCTTC. Its translation is CASSGLGTNSYNEQFF. The full variable domain, rest sourced from reference TRBV11-2 and TRBJ2-1, is EAGVAQSPRYKIIEKRQSVAFWCNPISGHATLYWYQQILGQGPKLLIQFQNNGVVDDSQLPKDRFSAERLKGVDSTLKIQPAKLEDSAVYLCASSGLGTNSYNEQFFGPGTRLTVL.

This clonotype was counted many times. The J gene is TRBJ2-3, the V gene TRBV29-1, with 12 bases identical to TRBD2. The CDR3 length is 17 residues. In germline, CDR1 is SQVTM, CDR2 ANQGSEA. V lost 8 bases to trimming and J lost 5 bases; unmatched junction nucleotides: 17. The CDR3, as DNA: TGCAGCTCCCCGAAGGGGGGGAGACTAGCGGGAGTAGATACGCAGTATTTT. Encoded protein: CSSPKGGRLAGVDTQYF.

This clonotype was observed a few times. The chain couples TRBV20-1 to TRBJ2-7; D is unclear. Per germline, CDR1 DFQATT and CDR2 SNEGSKA (reference sequence). CDR3 size: 13 residues. Trimming pared 3 bases from V and 3 bases from J, leaving 12 bases between. CDR3: CSASSLSLYEQYF. For the CDR3, the DNA is TGCAGTGCTAGTTCCCTGAGCCTCTACGAGCAGTACTTC.

This clonotype was found once. The chain links TRBV25-1 to TRBJ2-2; D is uncertain. V dropped 6 bases and J dropped 4 bases, with 9 bases sitting between them. This CDR3 spans 13 amino acids. Germline CDR1 is MGHDK and CDR2 is SYGVNS. The CDR3 loop reads CASRGSLTGELFF. The CDR3 DNA is TGTGCCAGCAGGGGATCACTCACCGGGGAGCTGTTTTTT.

This rearrangement joins TRBV7-2 to TRBJ1-2; no clear D gene. Trimming removed 1 base from V and 5 bases from J, with 8 bases in between. From germline, CDR1 is SGHTA and CDR2 FQGNSA. The CDR3 spans 13 residues. The CDR3 DNA follows: TGTGCCAGCAGCTTAGGCTCGTTTTATGGCTACACCTTC. Translation: CASSLGSFYGYTF.

Details on this clonotype: The conserved closing phenylalanine or tryptophan is absent in this CDR3, likely reflecting a read error. This rearrangement joins TRBV12-3 or TRBV12-4 to TRBJ2-3; D assignment may be TRBD1 or TRBD2 (5 bases each). The CDR3 has 18 amino acids. Trimming took 5 bases from V and 0 from J, leaving 21 bases between them. In DNA, the CDR3 is TGTGCCAGCAGTCGAGGGCCCAGGGCCTCCCGGAGCACAGATACGCAGTATTCT. It translates to CASSRGPRASRSTDTQYS.

This chain connects TRBV29-1 to TRBJ2-5; D gene uncertain. V gave up 6 bases and J gave up 6 bases, with 14 bases separating them. CDR1 is SQVTM, CDR2 ANQGSEA, per germline. The CDR3 spans 12 residues. The CDR3 loop reads CSVPGGSKTQYF. Here the CDR3 DNA reads TGCAGCGTGCCCGGTGGGTCCAAGACCCAGTACTTC.

The CDR3 protein is CSARGSEEAFF. The CDR3 DNA reads as TGCAGTGCTAGAGGGTCCGAGGAAGCTTTCTTT. This rearrangement joins TRBV20-1 to TRBJ1-1; D call uncertain. V was clipped by 1 base and J by 8 bases, with 8 bases between them. Germline values: CDR1 DFQATT, CDR2 SNEGSKA (reference sequence). The length of the CDR3 is 11 residues.

The V and J genes are TRBV7-9 and TRBJ2-5; the match to TRBD2 covers 8 bases. The J call may not be correct, given that the DNA end is closer to TRBJ2-7. This CDR3 comprises 16 residues. From germline, CDR1 is SEHNR and CDR2 FQNEAQ (reference sequence). CDR3 nucleotides: TGTGCCAGCAGCTCCGGAGAGGGGACTAGTGGCGGCGAGCAGTACTTC. Encoded protein: CASSSGEGTSGGEQYF.

This clonotype occurred once. The rearrangement joins TRBV6-2 or TRBV6-3 to TRBJ2-7; 7 bases align to TRBD2. The CDR3 is 16 amino acids. Germline CDR1 is MNHEY and CDR2 is SVGEGT. V lost 4 bases and J lost 4; bases outside the gene matches: 13. CDR3 region: CASSSPFAAGEYEQYF. Written as DNA, the CDR3 is TGTGCCAGCAGTTCCCCTTTTGCCGCGGGAGAGTACGAGCAGTACTTC.

This clonotype was detected a few times. This chain joins TRBV20-1 and TRBJ1-2; D may be TRBD1 (6 bases). The CDR3 is 14 residues long. Germline loops: CDR1 DFQATT, CDR2 SNEGSKA (reference sequence). V gave up 3 bases and J gave up 0 bases, with 11 bases separating them. The CDR3 loop is CSASRPGANYGYTF. The CDR3, as DNA: TGCAGTGCTAGTAGGCCAGGGGCTAACTATGGCTACACCTTC.

V gene TRBV29-1 combines with J gene TRBJ1-5; a possible D gene is TRBD1 (5 bases). This CDR3 has 13 residues. With 6 bases removed from V and 3 bases from J, the gap between germline ends came to 12 bases. Germline values: CDR1 SQVTM, CDR2 ANQGSEA. The CDR3 DNA reads TGCAGCGTGCCCGGACACCCCAATCAGCCCCAGCATTTT. This encodes CSVPGHPNQPQHF.

The chain has TRBV9 and TRBJ2-5, with 7 bases aligning to TRBD1. This CDR3 contains 15 residues. V trimming: 3 bases; J trimming: 0 bases; junction bases outside the gene matches: 5. Per the germline V gene, CDR1 is SGDLS and CDR2 is YYNGEE. The CDR3 region has the DNA TGTGCCAGCAGCGCGGGGACAGTGAACCAAGAGACCCAGTACTTC. This sequence encodes CASSAGTVNQETQYF.

A few counts support this clonotype. This chain links TRBV11-2 with TRBJ2-7; maybe TRBD1 (5 bases). The CDR3 is 14 residues long. CDR1 SGHAT and CDR2 FQNNGV come from the germline V gene. The V end was cut by 1 base, the J end by 3 bases, with 10 bases between. CDR3 protein: CASSLGRVDYEQYF. CDR3 sequence (DNA): TGTGCCAGCAGCTTAGGCAGGGTGGACTACGAGCAGTACTTC.

Comments on this clonotype: A much larger clone sits a single nucleotide away, making a read error possible. The rearrangement links TRBV3-1 to TRBJ2-3, with no clear D. V was pared by 0 bases and J by 4 bases, with 5 bases between. CDR3 length equals 13 residues. Per germline, CDR1 LGHDT and CDR2 YNNKEL (reference sequence). CDR3 nucleotide sequence: TGTGCCAGCAGCCAAGAAAGTCCAGATACGCAGTATTTT. This sequence encodes CASSQESPDTQYF.

The chain links TRBV12-5 to TRBJ1-1; D unclear. The CDR3 contains 12 residues. V shed 4 bases and J shed 5 bases, with 8 bases lying between them. The germline V gene encodes CDR1 LGHNT and CDR2 FRNRAP. The CDR3 DNA reads TGTGCTAGTGGTTGGGGAGGGACTGAAGCTTTCTTT. Translation: CASGWGGTEAFF.

The chain uses TRBV7-8 and TRBJ2-7; D is ambiguous. From germline, CDR1 is SGHVS and CDR2 FQNEAQ. The V end lost 5 bases, the J end lost 7 bases, and 12 bases lay between the germline ends. There are 12 residues in the CDR3. The CDR3: CASSLSIREQYF. The CDR3 coding sequence is TGTGCCAGCAGCCTCTCTATTCGTGAGCAGTACTTC.